This T cell receptor beta chain originates from a study of shared clonotypes between healthy human individuals. Original processing notes: Junction-only immunoSEQ data arrived without quality scores, meaning filtering differed. Some clones are missing from TCRdb's copy, which holds only in-frame ones; the method was immunoSEQ multiplex PCR. The V and J calls and clone size are taken from that table; D and trimming were inferred from the DNA. The data show roughly 2,000,000 clones, approximately 92% seen once. V lost 9 bases, J lost 3 bases, and 13 bases lay in between. Germline V gene lookup returns CDR1 SSHAT and CDR2 FNYEAQ (reference sequence). The CDR3 length is 13 residues. Only CD45RO-negative cells positively selected for CCR7 counted as naive CD8 cells, so terminally differentiated effector memory CD45RA+ cells were excluded.

V is TRBV7-7 and J is TRBJ2-3; maybe TRBD2 (5 bases). Sequencing was carried out using naive CD8+ T cells from PBMCs. The clonotype comes from a man between 18 and 35 years old in good health. Some clones in this sample may be carry-over from other donors' samples. CDR3 in DNA: TGTGCCAGTAAAGGACGGGAAACAGATACGCAGTATTTT. Residues: CASKGRETDTQYF.